These 27 T cell receptor beta chains originate from one sample sequenced in a study of molecular identifiers for immune sequencing clone quantification. TCRdb analysed the PCR reads with MiXCR anew, one entry per CDR3 protein. The data show roughly 100,000 distinct CDR3 sequences, 30% to 45% seen once. Sequencing was carried out using naive CD8+ T cells from blood, with Jurkat cell RNA spiked in. Subset: FACS-sorted CD8+CD4-CCR7+CD45RA+ naive T cells. These receptors were collected from a human donor in good health. Some libraries in this study had Jurkat cell RNA spiked in.

In this sample, this clonotype turned up a few times. The chain has TRBV28 and TRBJ2-7; D is unclear. The V and J ends lost 3 bases and 2 bases respectively, with 14 bases between them. The CDR3 has 15 residues. Germline values: CDR1 MDHEN, CDR2 SYDVKM. The CDR3 loop reads CASSLEQFNTYEQYF. As DNA, the CDR3 is TGTGCCAGCAGTTTGGAACAGTTTAACACCTACGAGCAGTACTTC.

This clonotype was recorded many times. The genes are TRBV20-1 and TRBJ2-7; D remains ambiguous. CDR3 length equals 11 residues. The germline CDR1 and CDR2 sequences are DFQATT and SNEGSKA (reference sequence). The ends were cut back, 5 bases at V and 6 bases at J, with 11 bases in the middle. Here the CDR3 DNA reads TGCAGTGCTCGATGGGGTAGCGAGCAGTACTTC. Amino acid sequence: CSARWGSEQYF.

The chain joins TRBV6-2 or TRBV6-3 to TRBJ2-1, with D perhaps being TRBD1 or TRBD2 (5 bases each). Trimming shortened V by 6 bases and J by 10 bases, and 13 bases separated the two germline ends. The CDR3 extends over 12 amino acids. CDR1 and CDR2 from the germline V gene are MNHEY and SVGEGT. CDR3 DNA sequence: TGTGCCAGCAGAGTCGGGGCTGGGGAGCAGTTCTTC. It yields the protein CASRVGAGEQFF.

The chain combines TRBV7-6 with TRBJ2-3; D unresolved. This CDR3 spans 14 amino acids. V was shortened by 2 bases and J by 2 bases, with 8 bases between the two germline ends. Looked up from germline, CDR1 is SGHVS and CDR2 is FNYEAQ. This chain's CDR3 is CASSLQEFTDTQYF. In DNA form, the CDR3 reads TGTGCCAGCAGCTTACAGGAGTTCACAGATACGCAGTATTTT. The full variable domain, rest sourced from reference TRBV7-6 and TRBJ2-3, is GAGVSQSPRYKVTKRGQDVALRCDPISGHVSLYWYRQALGQGPEFLTYFNYEAQQDKSGLPNDRFSAERPEGSISTLTIQRTEQRDSAMYRCASSLQEFTDTQYFGPGTRLTVL.

This clonotype was detected a few times. The chain links TRBV7-9 to TRBJ2-2, with D possibly being TRBD2 (6 bases). Germline V gene lookup returns CDR1 SEHNR and CDR2 FQNEAQ (reference sequence). The CDR3 spans 16 residues. Between the trimmed V and J ends, which lost 7 bases and 1 base, there was a span of 16 bases. The CDR3 reads CASTSSWRGNTGELFF. As DNA, the CDR3 is TGTGCCAGCACCTCATCCTGGCGGGGGAACACCGGGGAGCTGTTTTTT.

The chain uses TRBV28 and TRBJ2-1; 7 nucleotides agree with TRBD2. Germline V CDR1 and CDR2: MDHEN, SYDVKM. The CDR3 runs 12 residues. Losses at the gene ends were 3 bases for V and 10 bases for J; bases not matched to a gene: 3. The CDR3 DNA follows: TGTGCCAGCAGTTTCGGGGGGTTCGAGCAGTTCTTC. Its translation is CASSFGGFEQFF.

This clonotype was seen a handful of times. This chain joins TRBV2 and TRBJ2-3; TRBD2 agrees at 9 bases. Germline-derived CDR1 and CDR2 are SNHLY and FYNNEI. The junction had 8 bases not matched to a gene; V was cut back by 7 bases and J by 6 bases. The CDR3 extends over 14 amino acids. The CDR3 sequence is CASMRLAARDTQYF. In DNA, the CDR3 is TGTGCCAGCATGAGACTAGCGGCGCGGGATACGCAGTATTTT.

This chain connects TRBV12-5 to TRBJ2-3, with 7 positions matching TRBD1. The CDR3 consists of 18 residues. Unmatched junction bases numbered 10, after V lost 1 base and J lost 0 bases. Germline values: CDR1 LGHNT, CDR2 FRNRAP. The chain's CDR3 is CASGLGPIGTASTDTQYF. CDR3 coding DNA: TGTGCTAGTGGTTTGGGGCCAATCGGGACAGCTAGCACAGATACGCAGTATTTT. The entire variable domain, with the rest obtained from reference TRBV12-5 and TRBJ2-3, is as follows: DARVTQTPRHKVTEMGQEVTMRCQPILGHNTVFWYRQTMMQGLELLAYFRNRAPLDDSGMPKDRFSAEMPDATLATLKIQPSEPRDSAVYFCASGLGPIGTASTDTQYFGPGTRLTVL.

In its sample, this clonotype was seen many times. This sequence joins TRBV10-3 and TRBJ2-3; TRBD2 is a possible D gene (6 bases). Trimming shortened V by 7 bases and J by 7 bases, and 18 bases separated the two germline ends. This CDR3 contains 14 residues. Germline V gene lookup returns CDR1 ENHRY and CDR2 SYGVKD. CDR3 sequence (DNA): TGTGCCATCACTGGAGGAGGGGCCATGAATACGCAGTATTTT. This sequence encodes CAITGGGAMNTQYF.

The rearrangement links TRBV27 to TRBJ2-3; D gene unclear. There are 15 residues in the CDR3. Germline values: CDR1 MNHEY, CDR2 SMNVEV (reference sequence). V was cut by 3 bases and J by 2 bases, with 12 bases left in between. CDR3 sequence: CASSFSPRITDTQYF. Here the CDR3 DNA reads TGTGCCAGCAGTTTCTCTCCGAGGATCACAGATACGCAGTATTTT.

The genes are TRBV11-2 and TRBJ2-2; 9 bases map to TRBD2. The CDR3 consists of 16 residues. Germline V lookup: CDR1 SGHAT, CDR2 FQNNGV. V dropped 7 bases and J dropped 7; count of bases not matched to a gene: 13. CDR3 nucleotides: TGTGCCAGCACCGTCAAACCAGCGGGAGGTGTCGGGGAGCTGTTTTTT. It translates to CASTVKPAGGVGELFF.

Worth noting for this clonotype: This may stem from a read error, because a much larger clone lies one nucleotide away. The CDR3 loop is CSVRRTSGKGGELIF. The CDR3 DNA is TGCAGCGTCCGAAGGACTAGCGGGAAAGGTGGGGAGCTGATTTTT. The rearrangement joins TRBV29-1 to TRBJ2-2, with 12 nucleotides matching TRBD2. Germline assignment: CDR1 SQVTM and CDR2 ANQGSEA. The CDR3 spans 15 residues.

This clonotype was counted at least ten times. The V and J genes are TRBV7-8 and TRBJ2-3; tentatively, D is TRBD2 (6 bases). The CDR3 runs 18 residues. The V gene's germline CDR1 is SGHVS and CDR2 FQNEAQ. Trimming stripped 2 bases from V and 4 bases from J, with 22 bases between. The CDR3 nucleotides are TGTGCCAGCAGCTTAATCTCTCGCGGGACCGGTTTAGCAGATACGCAGTATTTT. Translation gives CASSLISRGTGLADTQYF.

This clonotype was detected only a few times. V gene TRBV27 combines with J gene TRBJ2-1; 7 bases agree with TRBD2. This CDR3 contains 16 residues. Germline CDR1 reads MNHEY; CDR2 reads SMNVEV (reference sequence). With V trimmed by 5 bases and J by 0 bases, 7 bases remained unmatched. CDR3 loop: CASSPSSGYSYNEQFF. The CDR3 DNA reads as TGTGCCAGCAGTCCTTCTAGCGGATACTCCTACAATGAGCAGTTCTTC.

This clonotype was counted many times. The chain combines TRBV28 with TRBJ2-7, with D maybe TRBD1 (6 bases). Germline CDR1 is MDHEN and CDR2 is SYDVKM. This CDR3 has 17 amino acids. V lost 5 bases and J lost 0, with 20 bases in between. DNA of the CDR3: TGTGCCAGCAGTGGGGGCGGTCCTTGGAGGAGCTCCTACGAGCAGTACTTC. This sequence encodes CASSGGGPWRSSYEQYF. The complete variable domain, with remaining parts taken from reference TRBV28 and TRBJ2-7, reads DVKVTQSSRYLVKRTGEKVFLECVQDMDHENMFWYRQDPGLGLRLIYFSYDVKMKEKGDIPEGYSVSREKKERFSLILESASTNQTSMYLCASSGGGPWRSSYEQYFGPGTRLTVT.

This clonotype was counted between two and nine times. The chain employs TRBV10-3 and TRBJ2-6; maybe TRBD1 (6 bases). Trimming removed 6 bases at V and 4 bases at J, with 10 bases between. CDR3 length equals 14 residues. The germline gives CDR1 ENHRY, CDR2 SYGVKD. The CDR3 loop reads CAIRGGYGANVLTF. Here the CDR3 DNA reads TGTGCCATCAGAGGGGGTTACGGGGCCAACGTCCTGACTTTC.

The chain couples TRBV5-1 to TRBJ2-3, with D uncertain. The CDR3 covers 14 residues. Germline V CDR1 and CDR2: SGHRS, YFSETQ. The germline V and J ends were trimmed by 1 base and 2 bases, with 8 bases remaining between them. CDR3 DNA sequence: TGCGCCAGCAGCTTGTTTTCAGACACAGATACGCAGTATTTT. It is translated as CASSLFSDTDTQYF. Together with reference TRBV5-1 and TRBJ2-3, the CDR3 gives the full variable domain: KAGVTQTPRYLIKTRGQQVTLSCSPISGHRSVSWYQQTPGQGLQFLFEYFSETQRNKGNFPGRFSGRQFSNSRSEMNVSTLELGDSALYLCASSLFSDTDTQYFGPGTRLTVL.

This clonotype has more than one count but fewer than ten. V usage is TRBV6-5 and J usage is TRBJ1-2, with 11 bases fitting TRBD1. V shed 2 bases, J shed 8 bases, and the junction held 10 bases outside the gene matches. This CDR3 is built from 16 residues. Germline values: CDR1 MNHEY, CDR2 SVGAGI. Written as DNA, the CDR3 is TGTGCCAGCAGTTACACGACCACTGGGACAGGGGGAGGCTACACCTTC. Encoded protein: CASSYTTTGTGGGYTF.

This clonotype was recorded a few times. This rearrangement joins TRBV7-6 to TRBJ2-3; TRBD2 aligns across 10 bases. This CDR3 is built from 15 residues. CDR1 SGHVS and CDR2 FNYEAQ come from the germline V gene. The junction had 6 bases not matched to a gene; V was cut back by 0 bases and J by 9 bases. In nucleotides, the CDR3 is TGTGCCAGCAGCTTAGCGTTTCCTAGCGGGAGCACGCAGTATTTT. Protein sequence: CASSLAFPSGSTQYF.

The chain couples TRBV7-2 to TRBJ2-1, with D perhaps TRBD1 or TRBD2 (5 bases each). This CDR3 contains 18 residues. V was cut by 5 bases and J by 8 bases, with 28 bases left in between. Germline CDR1 and CDR2: SGHTA and FQGNSA. The CDR3 sequence is CASSPQTLIRTLGDEQFF. CDR3 bases: TGTGCCAGCAGCCCACAAACACTTATTAGGACCCTGGGGGATGAGCAGTTCTTC.

For this clonotype: A junction boundary mismatches the germline segment, possibly from a read error. The J gene is TRBJ2-1, the V gene TRBV24-1; the match to TRBD1 covers 7 bases. This CDR3 has 16 residues. Germline lookup yields CDR1 KGHDR and CDR2 SFDVKD. CDR3 DNA sequence: TGTGCCACCTGTGATTTGCCCGACAGGGTCAACAATGAGCAGTTCTTC. Protein: CATCDLPDRVNNEQFF.

The V and J genes are TRBV5-8 and TRBJ2-7; D not certain. This CDR3 has 12 amino acids. With 1 base removed from V and 2 bases from J, the gap between germline ends came to 4 bases. Germline loops: CDR1 SGHTS, CDR2 YDEGEE. The CDR3, as DNA: TGTGCCAGCAGCTTGCTGGCCTACGAGCAGTACTTC. This sequence encodes CASSLLAYEQYF.

For this clonotype: One junction end does not reproduce the germline sequence, and a read error may be involved. This chain joins TRBV6-2 or TRBV6-3 and TRBJ2-6; D gene ambiguous. This CDR3 region has 16 residues. Per germline, CDR1 MNHEY and CDR2 SVGEGT. CDR3 sequence reads: CASRQATLPWATVLTF. CDR3 sequence (DNA): TGTGCCAGCAGGCAGGCTACCCTCCCGTGGGCCACCGTCCTGACTTTC.

This clonotype was observed a few times. This chain joins TRBV7-9 and TRBJ2-1; D call uncertain. Trimming pared 10 bases from V and 4 bases from J, leaving 8 bases between. From germline, CDR1 is SEHNR and CDR2 FQNEAQ (reference sequence). The CDR3 has 11 amino acids. CDR3 coding DNA: TGTGCCACCATTGAGTACAATGAGCAGTTCTTC. Protein product: CATIEYNEQFF.

A note on this clonotype: Since a much larger clone is just one base distant, this may be a read error. This chain uses TRBV7-9 with TRBJ2-3; no reliable D call. V was clipped by 5 bases and J by 3 bases, with 18 bases between them. Germline loops: CDR1 SEHNR, CDR2 FQNEAQ (reference sequence). The CDR3 contains 16 residues. CDR3 sequence (DNA): TGTGCCAGCAGCCGACCCCCCGGCGAGGTTACAGATACGCAGTATTTT. This sequence encodes CASSRPPGEVTDTQYF.

J is TRBJ2-7 and V is TRBV5-1; 8 bases are a match to TRBD1. The CDR3 consists of 14 residues. Germline assignment: CDR1 SGHRS and CDR2 YFSETQ. V dropped 0 bases and J dropped 4; count of bases not matched to a gene: 3. DNA of the CDR3: TGCGCCAGCAGCTTGGACAGGGGGAAGTACGAGCAGTACTTC. Translation: CASSLDRGKYEQYF.

This clonotype was counted at least ten times. The J gene is TRBJ1-1, the V gene TRBV7-9; possible D gene TRBD1, 6 bases. Germline lookup yields CDR1 SEHNR and CDR2 FQNEAQ (reference sequence). CDR3 length: 13 residues. Trimming stripped 6 bases from V and 2 bases from J, with 10 bases between. The chain's CDR3 is CASRPRGNTEAFF. CDR3 in DNA: TGTGCCAGCAGGCCCAGGGGAAACACTGAAGCTTTCTTT.